This entry lists 6 T cell receptor beta chains sequenced from one sample in a study of cytomegalovirus exposure and HLA in healthy donors. Vbeta (60) and Jbeta (13) primers were used in the PCR. Repertoires were generated with immunoSEQ multiplex PCR, while TCRdb's copy carries only in-frame clones and drops some. The sample lists some 87,000 clones, about two thirds seen once, with roughly 16% in the top ten. The sequencing input was PBMCs. The receptors come from a woman aged 45-65 years in good health and CMV-seropositive.

The rearrangement links TRBV5-1 to TRBJ2-3, with 11 bases matching TRBD1. Per germline, CDR1 SGHRS and CDR2 YFSETQ. This CDR3 is 17 amino acids long. The trim removed 0 bases at V and 0 bases at J, leaving 3 bases unmatched. The DNA of the CDR3 is TGCGCCAGCAGCTTGGGATGGACAGGGGGCAGCACAGATACGCAGTATTTT. This encodes CASSLGWTGGSTDTQYF.

The chain is built from TRBV28 and TRBJ1-5; 10 bases are a match to TRBD1. The J segment lost 5 bases and the V segment lost 7 bases, leaving 5 bases of the junction unmatched. Germline V gives CDR1 MDHEN, CDR2 SYDVKM. There are 14 residues in the CDR3. The chain's CDR3 is CASMRDRGYQPQHF. The CDR3 DNA reads as TGTGCCAGCATGCGGGACAGGGGATATCAGCCCCAGCATTTT.

The rearrangement joins TRBV7-6 to TRBJ1-1; D is unclear. Trimming left V 2 bases short and J 2 bases short, with 6 bases between. The CDR3 consists of 13 residues. The germline V gene encodes CDR1 SGHVS and CDR2 FNYEAQ. The CDR3 region is CASSLFTNTEAFF. In DNA, the CDR3 is TGTGCCAGCAGCTTATTTACAAACACTGAAGCTTTCTTT.

The gene calls are TRBV28 and TRBJ2-7; TRBD1 might be the D (6 bases). The CDR3 contains 15 residues. The ends were cut back, 6 bases at V and 7 bases at J, with 22 bases in the middle. The germline V gene encodes CDR1 MDHEN and CDR2 SYDVKM. In nucleotides, the CDR3 is TGTGCCAGCAGATCCGGGACACTCCTAACGAATGAGCAGTACTTC. It is translated as CASRSGTLLTNEQYF.

This clone was detected only once. One junction end disagrees with the germline gene, perhaps due to a read error. This rearrangement joins TRBV28 to TRBJ2-5; TRBD1 aligns across 8 bases. The CDR3 has 15 residues. Germline CDR1 is MDHEN and CDR2 is SYDVKM. CDR3 region: CASNLDRVGPRTPYF. CDR3 in DNA: TGTGCCAGCAACTTGGACAGGGTGGGGCCGCGGACCCCGTACTTC.

In this sample, this clone turned up a few times. The J gene is TRBJ2-7, the V gene TRBV7-2; 10 bases are a match to TRBD2. The V segment lost 5 bases and the J segment 2 bases; nucleotides outside the gene matches: 9. Germline V gene lookup returns CDR1 SGHTA and CDR2 FQGNSA. This CDR3 region has 16 residues. The CDR3 is CASSPTRTSGTYEQYF. The CDR3 DNA is TGTGCCAGCAGCCCGACGCGTACTAGCGGGACCTACGAGCAGTACTTC. Full variable domain (missing parts from reference TRBV7-2 and TRBJ2-7): GAGVSQSPSNKVTEKGKDVELRCDPISGHTALYWYRQSLGQGLEFLIYFQGNSAPDKSGLPSDRFSAERTGGSVSTLTIQRTQQEDSAVYLCASSPTRTSGTYEQYFGPGTRLTVT.